The 18 T cell receptor beta chains below come from one sample, sequenced in a study of cytomegalovirus exposure and HLA in healthy donors. Primers included in the PCR were 60 Vbeta and 13 Jbeta primers. TCRdb keeps only in-frame clones here, not all; method: immunoSEQ multiplex PCR. The table includes under 90,000 clones, around 90% detected once. The material sequenced was PBMCs. These receptors were obtained from a man in his late teens or twenties in good health and CMV-seronegative.

The rearrangement uses TRBV2 and TRBJ1-4; D is possibly TRBD1 (5 bases). Between the trimmed V and J ends, which lost 8 bases and 5 bases, there was a span of 9 bases. From germline, CDR1 is SNHLY and CDR2 FYNNEI. The CDR3 runs 12 residues. CDR3 in amino acids: CASQRGNEKLFF. CDR3 nucleotides: TGTGCCAGCCAAAGGGGAAATGAAAAACTGTTTTTT. Based on the CDR3 plus reference TRBV2 and TRBJ1-4, the full variable domain is EPEVTQTPSHQVTQMGQEVILRCVPISNHLYFYWYRQILGQKVEFLVSFYNNEISEKSEIFDDQFSVERPDGSNFTLKIRSTKLEDSAMYFCASQRGNEKLFFGSGTQLSVL.

The chain employs TRBV29-1 and TRBJ2-1; TRBD2 agrees at 10 bases. V shed 4 bases, J shed 7 bases, and the junction held 10 bases outside the gene matches. This CDR3 spans 15 amino acids. Germline V gene data show CDR1 as SQVTM and CDR2 as ANQGSEA. CDR3 bases: TGCAGCGTTGCCGGGACTAGCGACACTTGGAATGAGCAGTTCTTC. Translated, it gives CSVAGTSDTWNEQFF.

This chain links TRBV29-1 with TRBJ2-7; D is perhaps TRBD2 (5 bases). CDR1 and CDR2 from the germline V gene are SQVTM and ANQGSEA. The CDR3 runs 13 residues. Trimming removed 4 bases at V and 2 bases at J, with 12 bases between. The CDR3, as DNA: TGCAGCGTTGTTGGAGGCAGGACCTACGAGCAGTACTTC. Translation: CSVVGGRTYEQYF.

The chain has TRBV5-1 and TRBJ1-4; 7 bases match TRBD1. V was clipped by 5 bases and J by 4 bases; unmatched bases: 5. CDR1 is SGHRS and CDR2 is YFSETQ in the germline V gene. There are 14 residues in the CDR3. The CDR3 region has the DNA TGCGCCAGCAGGTCGGGACAGCTTAATGAAAAACTGTTTTTT. It codes for CASRSGQLNEKLFF.

The chain joins TRBV15 to TRBJ2-5; TRBD2 might be the D (5 bases). The CDR3 contains 16 residues. V lost 1 base, J lost 3 bases, and 15 bases lay in between. Germline V gene sequence: CDR1 LNHNV, CDR2 YYDKDF (reference sequence). This CDR3 reads CATSRALSLGEETQYF. The CDR3 DNA reads as TGTGCCACCAGCAGAGCTCTATCTTTGGGAGAAGAGACCCAGTACTTC.

This clone appeared a single time. V usage is TRBV7-9 and J usage is TRBJ1-4; 9 bases match TRBD1. This CDR3 region has 15 residues. Germline V CDR1 and CDR2: SEHNR, FQNEAQ (reference sequence). Germline trimming cut 6 bases from V and 7 bases from J; bases unmatched to any gene: 9. CDR3 sequence reads: CASSLTGGASEKLFF. The CDR3, as DNA: TGTGCCAGCAGTCTAACAGGGGGCGCGAGTGAAAAACTGTTTTTT.

On this clone itself: The DNA is left out, because the CDR3 cannot be placed on it with certainty; the CDR3 is given as TCRdb lists it. The V and J genes are TRBV21-1 and TRBJ2-7; no check of the table's D call, TRBD2, against the DNA was made. TRBV21-1 is deemed a pseudogene. Inclusive of both ends, the CDR3 amounts to 16 amino acids. CDR3 residues: CARPGVAAGAYYEQYF.

The chain employs TRBV11-2 and TRBJ2-7; TRBD2 matches 8 bases. This CDR3 comprises 15 residues. Trimming at V came to 1 base and at J to 4 bases, leaving 6 bases not matched to a gene. Germline CDR1 and CDR2: SGHAT and FQNNGV. CDR3 in amino acids: CASSLGGTSRYEQYF. The CDR3 coding sequence is TGTGCCAGCAGCTTAGGCGGGACTAGTAGGTACGAGCAGTACTTC. Combining the CDR3 with reference TRBV11-2 and TRBJ2-7 gives the whole variable domain EAGVAQSPRYKIIEKRQSVAFWCNPISGHATLYWYQQILGQGPKLLIQFQNNGVVDDSQLPKDRFSAERLKGVDSTLKIQPAKLEDSAVYLCASSLGGTSRYEQYFGPGTRLTVT.

The chain combines TRBV28 with TRBJ2-7, with 12 bases lining up with TRBD1. The CDR3 covers 19 residues. V trimming: 8 bases; J trimming: 6 bases; junction bases outside the gene matches: 23. Looked up from germline, CDR1 is MDHEN and CDR2 is SYDVKM. In DNA form, the CDR3 reads TGTGCCAGCTGCTCCCTAAACCCGGGACAGGGGGCCGGGTCGGGCGAGCAGTACTTC. This encodes CASCSLNPGQGAGSGEQYF.

The V gene is TRBV23-1, the J gene TRBJ2-7; tentatively, D is TRBD1 (5 bases). TRBV23-1 is assigned to the ORF class and has an uncertain function. V was pared by 7 bases and J by 6 bases, with 16 bases between. This CDR3 has 13 residues. CDR3 nucleotide sequence: TGCGCCAGCACCTCTACCAGGGCCTCCGAGCAGTACTTC. Translating gives CASTSTRASEQYF.

The V gene is TRBV7-3, the J gene TRBJ2-3, with TRBD2 matching over 9 bases. J gave up 0 bases and V 5 bases, and 6 bases lay outside the gene matches. Germline-derived CDR1 and CDR2 are SGHTA and FQGTGA. The length of the CDR3 is 16 residues. The CDR3 here is CASSPRSGGSTDTQYF. The CDR3 coding sequence is TGTGCCAGCAGCCCACGGAGCGGGGGGAGCACAGATACGCAGTATTTT.

The gene calls are TRBV27 and TRBJ2-7, with D tentatively TRBD1 (6 bases). V dropped 9 bases and J dropped 0 bases, with 9 bases sitting between them. Germline V gives CDR1 MNHEY, CDR2 SMNVEV (reference sequence). The CDR3 length is 12 residues. The chain's CDR3 is CASLGGSYEQYF. The CDR3 nucleotides read TGTGCCAGTCTAGGGGGCTCCTACGAGCAGTACTTC.

The chain combines TRBV7-3 with TRBJ2-1; 10 bases agree with TRBD2. This CDR3 has 15 residues. J lost 4 bases, V lost 5 bases, and 5 bases had no gene match. Germline V gene lookup returns CDR1 SGHTA and CDR2 FQGTGA. CDR3 protein: CASSGAGGFYNEQFF. The CDR3 DNA reads TGTGCCAGCAGCGGAGCGGGAGGGTTTTACAATGAGCAGTTCTTC.

CDR3 DNA sequence: TGTGCCAGCAGCTCCTCCAGCGGCCTTTCCTACGAGCAGTACTTC. This sequence encodes CASSSSSGLSYEQYF. This chain joins TRBV7-9 and TRBJ2-7; possibly TRBD2 for D (5 bases). Trimming took off 4 bases at V and 1 base at J, with 14 bases between the two ends. The CDR3 consists of 15 residues. Germline CDR1 is SEHNR and CDR2 is FQNEAQ (reference sequence).

The chain has TRBV27 and TRBJ1-2; tentatively, D is TRBD1 (5 bases). The CDR3 contains 14 residues. Germline-derived CDR1 and CDR2 are MNHEY and SMNVEV (reference sequence). V was trimmed by 4 bases and J by 0 bases, leaving 9 bases between them. For the CDR3, the DNA is TGTGCCAGCAGTTCAAACAGGCCTAACTATGGCTACACCTTC. Its translation: CASSSNRPNYGYTF.

V gene TRBV7-9 combines with J gene TRBJ2-3, with TRBD2 as a possible D gene (5 bases). The CDR3 has 17 amino acids. Germline V CDR1 and CDR2: SEHNR, FQNEAQ (reference sequence). V lost 5 bases, J lost 3 bases, and 21 bases lay in between. The CDR3 sequence is CASSQIASREGTDTQYF. The CDR3 DNA follows: TGTGCCAGCAGCCAAATAGCTTCGAGGGAAGGGACAGATACGCAGTATTTT.

V is TRBV28 and J is TRBJ1-2, with a tentative D call TRBD1 (6 bases). V lost 6 bases and J 4 bases, leaving 12 bases between the germline ends. This CDR3 has 13 residues. CDR1 MDHEN and CDR2 SYDVKM come from the germline V gene. The chain's CDR3 is CASSRTATYGYTF. CDR3 coding DNA: TGTGCCAGCAGCAGGACAGCAACCTATGGCTACACCTTC.

The chain employs TRBV28 and TRBJ1-2, with TRBD1 matching 7 bases. The germline CDR1 and CDR2 sequences are MDHEN and SYDVKM. The CDR3 sequence is 13 residues long. J gave up 6 bases and V 6 bases, and 7 bases lay outside the gene matches. CDR3 coding DNA: TGTGCCAGCAGAACGCAGGGGGATAATGGCTACACCTTC. It encodes CASRTQGDNGYTF.